The rows below give T cell receptor beta chains drawn from one sample of a study of cytomegalovirus exposure and HLA in healthy donors. The table came from immunoSEQ multiplex PCR; TCRdb's copy has only in-frame clones and leaves some out. Its table records fewer than 100,000 clones. Sequencing input: PBMCs. These receptors came from a man in his fifties in good health and CMV-seronegative. Each CDR3 is given with its conserved first and last residue. The D gene is left open where the match is weak.

V gene,J gene,D gene,CDR3 length,CDR3 protein,CDR3 DNA
TRBV30,TRBJ1-5,-,14,CARGRWDTNQPQHF,TGTGCCCGGGGCCGATGGGACACGAATCAGCCCCAGCATTTT
TRBV4-2,TRBJ2-6,-,19,CASSQAWGPPTSGANVLTF,TGTGCCAGCAGCCAGGCTTGGGGGCCCCCCACCTCTGGGGCCAACGTCCTGACTTTC
TRBV9,TRBJ2-1,TRBD1,15,CASSDRDRGAGEQFF,TGTGCCAGCAGCGATCGGGACAGGGGGGCCGGAGAGCAGTTCTTC
TRBV19,TRBJ1-6,-,16,CASSILGGSINSPLHF,TGTGCCAGTAGTATATTAGGCGGCAGCATTAATTCACCCCTCCACTTT
TRBV14,TRBJ1-2,-,13,CASSQDLYYGYTF,TGTGCCAGCAGCCAAGACCTTTACTATGGCTACACCTTC
TRBV10-1,TRBJ2-3,TRBD1,17,CASSEALTGTGTDTQYF,TGCGCCAGCAGTGAGGCTCTGACAGGGACAGGCACAGATACGCAGTATTTT
TRBV29-1,TRBJ1-5,-,13,CSVAHGAGGPQHF,TGCAGCGTTGCGCACGGTGCGGGAGGGCCCCAGCATTTT
TRBV2,TRBJ2-2,-,14,CASSVQGLPGELFF,TGTGCCAGCAGTGTGCAGGGCCTGCCGGGGGAGCTGTTTTTT
TRBV28,TRBJ2-3,-,14,CASSLRLAGYSQYF,TGTGCCAGCAGTTTGAGGTTGGCGGGGTATTCGCAGTATTTT
TRBV7-9,TRBJ1-1,-,13,CASSLFPDTEAFF,TGTGCCAGCAGCTTATTTCCAGACACTGAAGCTTTCTTT
TRBV18,TRBJ2-7,-,15,CASSPSGTPSYEQYF,TGTGCCAGCTCACCCTCCGGGACTCCTTCCTACGAGCAGTACTTC
TRBV4-2,TRBJ1-2,-,12,CASSGQNYGYTF,TGTGCCAGCAGCGGACAGAACTATGGCTACACCTTC
TRBV30,TRBJ1-2,TRBD1,13,CAWTFGQAHGYTF,TGTGCCTGGACCTTTGGACAGGCTCATGGCTACACCTTC
TRBV10-3,TRBJ2-1,TRBD2,15,CAISESNGGFNEQFF,TGTGCCATCAGTGAGTCGAACGGGGGGTTCAATGAGCAGTTCTTC
TRBV5-4,TRBJ1-4,-,15,CASSSSGSSNEKLFF,TGTGCCAGCAGCTCCTCAGGGTCGTCTAATGAAAAACTGTTTTTT
TRBV29-1,TRBJ1-2,-,11,CSGRANYGYTF,TGCAGCGGCAGGGCTAACTATGGCTACACCTTC
TRBV5-1,TRBJ1-3,-,15,CASSLGTASGNTIYF,TGCGCCAGCAGCTTGGGGACAGCCTCTGGAAACACCATATATTTT
TRBV9,TRBJ2-1,TRBD1,16,CASSVTPRQGDNEQFF,TGTGCCAGCAGCGTCACTCCGAGACAGGGGGACAATGAGCAGTTCTTC
TRBV5-6,TRBJ2-1,-,11,CASSLVSRQFF,TGTGCCAGCAGCTTGGTTTCTCGGCAGTTCTTC
TRBV5-1,TRBJ1-1,-,12,CASRKEAPEAFF,TGCGCCAGCAGGAAAGAGGCCCCTGAAGCTTTCTTT
TRBV14,TRBJ1-3,-,15,CASSQAWSSGNTIYF,TGTGCCAGCAGCCAAGCGTGGAGCTCTGGAAACACCATATATTTT
TRBV28,TRBJ2-1,-,14,CASSWTSSDNEQFF,TGTGCCAGCAGTTGGACAAGCTCCGACAATGAGCAGTTCTTC
TRBV6-1,TRBJ2-7,-,14,CASSWRWGEDEQYF,TGTGCCAGCAGCTGGCGCTGGGGGGAGGACGAGCAGTACTTC
TRBV27,TRBJ2-4,TRBD2,14,CASSPPLAQNIQYF,TGTGCCAGCAGTCCCCCACTAGCGCAAAACATTCAGTACTTC
TRBV12-5,TRBJ2-7,-,11,CASGSAYEQYF,TGTGCTAGTGGTTCTGCCTACGAGCAGTACTTC
TRBV6-5,TRBJ1-2,TRBD1,15,CASSYSGQGNYGYTF,TGTGCCAGCAGTTACTCAGGACAGGGTAACTATGGCTACACCTTC
TRBV30,TRBJ1-5,-,13,CAWSREARQPQHF,TGTGCCTGGAGTCGAGAGGCAAGACAGCCCCAGCATTTT
TRBV7-3,TRBJ2-5,TRBD1,16,CASSLGPTGGGETQYF,TGTGCCAGCAGCTTAGGCCCTACAGGGGGCGGGGAGACCCAGTACTTC
TRBV10-3,TRBJ1-4,TRBD1,17,CAISGGQRLGLDEKLFF,TGTGCCATCAGTGGGGGACAGCGACTTGGACTCGATGAAAAACTGTTTTTT
TRBV28,TRBJ2-7,TRBD1,14,CASTPGQGLYEQYF,TGTGCCAGCACCCCGGGACAGGGTTTATACGAGCAGTACTTC